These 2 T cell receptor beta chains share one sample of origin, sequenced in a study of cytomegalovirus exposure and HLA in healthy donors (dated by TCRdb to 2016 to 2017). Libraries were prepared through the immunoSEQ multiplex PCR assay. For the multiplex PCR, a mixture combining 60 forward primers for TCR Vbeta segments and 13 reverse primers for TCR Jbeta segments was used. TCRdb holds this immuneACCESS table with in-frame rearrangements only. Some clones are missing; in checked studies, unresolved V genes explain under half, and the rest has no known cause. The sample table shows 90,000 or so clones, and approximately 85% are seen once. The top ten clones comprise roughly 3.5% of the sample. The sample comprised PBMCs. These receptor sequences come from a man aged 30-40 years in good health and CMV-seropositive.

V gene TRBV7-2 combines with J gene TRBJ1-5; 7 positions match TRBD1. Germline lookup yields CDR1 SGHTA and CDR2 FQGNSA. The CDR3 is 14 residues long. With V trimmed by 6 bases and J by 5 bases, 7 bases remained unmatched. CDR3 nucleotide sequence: TGTGCCAGCAGAAAGGAGCAGGGGGATCAGCCCCAGCATTTT. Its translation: CASRKEQGDQPQHF.

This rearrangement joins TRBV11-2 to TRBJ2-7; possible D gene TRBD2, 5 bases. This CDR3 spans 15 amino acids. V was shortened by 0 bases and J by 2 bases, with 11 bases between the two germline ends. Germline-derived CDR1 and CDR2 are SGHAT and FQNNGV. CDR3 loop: CASSLEGSSPYEQYF. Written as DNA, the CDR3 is TGTGCCAGCAGCTTAGAAGGGAGTTCGCCCTACGAGCAGTACTTC.